These T cell receptor beta chains were read from a single sample in a study of T cell repertoires in cytomegalovirus infection. TCRdb re-derived calls from the reads in MiXCR, one entry per CDR3 protein. The sample records hundreds of thousands of distinct CDR3 sequences, roughly a third being singletons. For these receptors, no antigen is known. The sequences come from cultured PBMCs, collected from culture after CMV antigen stimulation. The receptor source for this set is a human donor in good health (CMV status not recorded). Some clones in this sample may be carry-over from other donors' samples. Each CDR3 is given with its conserved first and last residue. A D gene is named only where the DNA matches it firmly. Clone size is shown for a subset of rows, as once, few, many or a class of expanded clone.

j_call: TRBJ2-1
v_call: TRBV19
d_call: TRBD1
clone_size: -
cdr3_nt: TGTGCCAGTAGTAAGGGACAGGGGGACGATGAGCAGTTCTTC
cdr3_aa: CASSKGQGDDEQFF

j_call: TRBJ2-5
v_call: TRBV14
d_call: TRBD2
clone_size: few
cdr3_nt: TGTGCCAGCAGCCAAGATCACTATAGCGGGAGTGAGGCCCAGTACTTC
cdr3_aa: CASSQDHYSGSEAQYF

j_call: TRBJ2-1
v_call: TRBV9
d_call: -
clone_size: -
cdr3_nt: TGTGCCAGCAGCGCCGCGGGGAATCTGGATGAGCAGTTCTTC
cdr3_aa: CASSAAGNLDEQFF

j_call: TRBJ1-6
v_call: TRBV12-3/TRBV12-4
d_call: TRBD1
clone_size: few
cdr3_nt: TGTGCCAGCAGCTCACAGGGGGCCAATTCACCCCTCCACTTT
cdr3_aa: CASSSQGANSPLHF

j_call: TRBJ1-1
v_call: TRBV4-1
d_call: -
clone_size: -
cdr3_nt: TGCGCCAGCAGCCTCAGAGGGGGTCCTGAAGCTTTCTTT
cdr3_aa: CASSLRGGPEAFF

j_call: TRBJ2-2
v_call: TRBV6-1
d_call: TRBD2
clone_size: -
cdr3_nt: TGTGCCAGCAGTGAATTAGCGGGAGTCGCGGAAGGGGAGCTGTTTTTT
cdr3_aa: CASSELAGVAEGELFF

j_call: TRBJ2-2
v_call: TRBV20-1
d_call: TRBD2
clone_size: -
cdr3_nt: TGCAGTGCAAAGAGAGCCAGCGGGGGGAACACCGGGGAGCTGTTTTTT
cdr3_aa: CSAKRASGGNTGELFF

j_call: TRBJ1-4
v_call: TRBV7-2
d_call: -
clone_size: many
cdr3_nt: TGTGCCAGCAGCCCCAACCGGGGGGATGGACTGTTTTTT
cdr3_aa: CASSPNRGDGLFF

j_call: TRBJ2-3
v_call: TRBV7-2
d_call: TRBD1
clone_size: -
cdr3_nt: TGTGCCAGCAGCCTAGACAGGGGCCCCACAGATACGCAGTATTTT
cdr3_aa: CASSLDRGPTDTQYF

j_call: TRBJ2-2
v_call: TRBV7-9
d_call: -
clone_size: few
cdr3_nt: TGTGCCAGCAGCTTAGGCGTTGATTCGAACACCGGGGAGCTGTTTTTT
cdr3_aa: CASSLGVDSNTGELFF

j_call: TRBJ2-3
v_call: TRBV20-1
d_call: -
clone_size: -
cdr3_nt: TGCAGTGCTAGAGCGGGAGTGCCCGCGGATACGCAGTATTTT
cdr3_aa: CSARAGVPADTQYF

j_call: TRBJ2-1
v_call: TRBV5-1
d_call: TRBD1
clone_size: few
cdr3_nt: TGCGCCAGCAGCTTGCGACAGGGGGCTTACAATGAGCAGTTCTTC
cdr3_aa: CASSLRQGAYNEQFF

j_call: TRBJ1-4
v_call: TRBV10-3
d_call: TRBD1
clone_size: -
cdr3_nt: TGTGCCATCAGTGAGTCGACAGGGAAGACAACTAATGAAAAACTGTTTTTT
cdr3_aa: CAISESTGKTTNEKLFF

j_call: TRBJ2-3
v_call: TRBV6-7
d_call: TRBD2
clone_size: few
cdr3_nt: TGTGCCAGCAGTTACTCGATGGTTAGCGGGAGGGACCACACAGATACGCAGTATTTT
cdr3_aa: CASSYSMVSGRDHTDTQYF

j_call: TRBJ2-1
v_call: TRBV5-1
d_call: -
clone_size: -
cdr3_nt: TGCGCCAGCAGTTTAATCGTCCCAAATGAGCAGTTCTTC
cdr3_aa: CASSLIVPNEQFF

j_call: TRBJ2-5
v_call: TRBV19
d_call: TRBD2
clone_size: few
cdr3_nt: TGTGCCAGTAGTATCCTAGCGGGAGGAGAGACCCAGTACTTC
cdr3_aa: CASSILAGGETQYF

j_call: TRBJ2-5
v_call: TRBV5-1
d_call: TRBD2
clone_size: -
cdr3_nt: TGCGCCAGCAGGGACTCGACTAGCGGTGTACAAGAGACCCAGTACTTC
cdr3_aa: CASRDSTSGVQETQYF

j_call: TRBJ1-2
v_call: TRBV15
d_call: -
clone_size: -
cdr3_nt: TGTGCCACCAGCAGCGGGGGTTCGAACTATGGCTACACCTTC
cdr3_aa: CATSSGGSNYGYTF

j_call: TRBJ1-1
v_call: TRBV4-1
d_call: -
clone_size: -
cdr3_nt: TGCGCCAGCAGCCAAGGGAGCAGGGGGAACACTGAAGCTTTCTTT
cdr3_aa: CASSQGSRGNTEAFF

j_call: TRBJ1-2
v_call: TRBV15
d_call: TRBD1
clone_size: once
cdr3_nt: TGTGCCACCAGCAGGGGGGACAGGGAAAGCTATGGCTACACCTTC
cdr3_aa: CATSRGDRESYGYTF

j_call: TRBJ2-3
v_call: TRBV24-1
d_call: -
clone_size: -
cdr3_nt: TGTGCCACCAGGGAATCTACTCTAGCGACAGATACGCAGTATTTT
cdr3_aa: CATRESTLATDTQYF

j_call: TRBJ2-3
v_call: TRBV30
d_call: TRBD2
clone_size: -
cdr3_nt: TGTGCCTGGAGTAGCTCAGCGGGGGATACGCAGTATTTT
cdr3_aa: CAWSSSAGDTQYF

j_call: TRBJ2-1
v_call: TRBV20-1
d_call: TRBD1
clone_size: -
cdr3_nt: TGCAGTGCTTCCCGGACAGGGATCTCCTACAATGAGCAGTTCTTC
cdr3_aa: CSASRTGISYNEQFF

j_call: TRBJ1-5
v_call: TRBV7-8
d_call: -
clone_size: few
cdr3_nt: TGTGCCAGCAGCACCGACGGACCGCTCCGCGGCCAGCCCCAGCATTTT
cdr3_aa: CASSTDGPLRGQPQHF

j_call: TRBJ1-4
v_call: TRBV12-3/TRBV12-4
d_call: TRBD1
clone_size: -
cdr3_nt: TGTGCCAGCAGTTTGACGACAGGGGGCCCGAGTTTT
cdr3_aa: CASSLTTGGPSF

j_call: TRBJ2-7
v_call: TRBV10-3
d_call: -
clone_size: -
cdr3_nt: TGTGCCACCCTAGGGGGGGCGCCAGCCCACGAGCAGTACTTC
cdr3_aa: CATLGGAPAHEQYF

j_call: TRBJ1-2
v_call: TRBV6-2/TRBV6-3
d_call: -
clone_size: -
cdr3_nt: TGTGCCAGCAGTTACTCGCAGGGGAGGTATGGCTACACCTTC
cdr3_aa: CASSYSQGRYGYTF

j_call: TRBJ1-2
v_call: TRBV7-2
d_call: TRBD1
clone_size: many
cdr3_nt: TGTGCCAGCAGCTTAGTCGGATGGAGCAGGGGGCACTATGGCTACACCTTC
cdr3_aa: CASSLVGWSRGHYGYTF

j_call: TRBJ2-1
v_call: TRBV7-6
d_call: TRBD1
clone_size: -
cdr3_nt: TGTGCCAGCAGCCGGGGACAGCACAATGAGCAGTTCTTC
cdr3_aa: CASSRGQHNEQFF

j_call: TRBJ2-7
v_call: TRBV19
d_call: TRBD1
clone_size: -
cdr3_nt: TGTGCCAGTAGTTCTTTGACAGGGAACTACGAGCAGTACTTC
cdr3_aa: CASSSLTGNYEQYF

j_call: TRBJ1-3
v_call: TRBV7-2
d_call: TRBD1
clone_size: many
cdr3_nt: TGTGCCAGCAGCTTATCCGGACAGGGGATGGGAAACACCATATATTTT
cdr3_aa: CASSLSGQGMGNTIYF

j_call: TRBJ1-1
v_call: TRBV7-6
d_call: -
clone_size: -
cdr3_nt: TGTGCCAGCAGCTTATCGGAAGAGAACACTGAAGCTTTCTTT
cdr3_aa: CASSLSEENTEAFF

j_call: TRBJ1-1
v_call: TRBV27
d_call: -
clone_size: -
cdr3_nt: TGTGCCAGCAGAAGGGTTTGGGACACTGAAGCTTTCTTT
cdr3_aa: CASRRVWDTEAFF

j_call: TRBJ1-5
v_call: TRBV27
d_call: -
clone_size: -
cdr3_nt: TGTGCCAGCAGTTCGGCCCGGTGGTCTCAGCCCCAGCATTTT
cdr3_aa: CASSSARWSQPQHF

j_call: TRBJ2-1
v_call: TRBV15
d_call: TRBD2
clone_size: few
cdr3_nt: TGTGCCACCAGCGCTAGCGGGCGACTCTACAATGAGCAGTTCTTC
cdr3_aa: CATSASGRLYNEQFF

j_call: TRBJ1-5
v_call: TRBV19
d_call: -
clone_size: few
cdr3_nt: TGTGCCAGTAGTATGGGATTTGGCAATCAGCCCCAGCATTTT
cdr3_aa: CASSMGFGNQPQHF

j_call: TRBJ1-5
v_call: TRBV28
d_call: TRBD1
clone_size: once
cdr3_nt: TGTGCCAGCAGAGGGACAGACAATCAGCCCCAGCATTTT
cdr3_aa: CASRGTDNQPQHF

j_call: TRBJ2-2
v_call: TRBV6-2/TRBV6-3
d_call: -
clone_size: -
cdr3_nt: TGTGCCAGCAGCCCATTTTTGGGAGCCGGGGAGCTGTTTTTT
cdr3_aa: CASSPFLGAGELFF

j_call: TRBJ1-3
v_call: TRBV28
d_call: -
clone_size: few
cdr3_nt: TGTGCCAGCGCGACTTCAACAACGGTACATGGAAACACCATATATTTT
cdr3_aa: CASATSTTVHGNTIYF

j_call: TRBJ2-7
v_call: TRBV20-1
d_call: -
clone_size: few
cdr3_nt: TGCAGTGCTAGGGAGACGCCCAACGAGCAGTACTTC
cdr3_aa: CSARETPNEQYF

j_call: TRBJ1-1
v_call: TRBV5-1
d_call: -
clone_size: few
cdr3_nt: TGCGCCAGCAGCTTGGCCCGAGGGGACTTGAACACTGAAGCTTTCTTT
cdr3_aa: CASSLARGDLNTEAFF

j_call: TRBJ2-6
v_call: TRBV7-8
d_call: TRBD1
clone_size: -
cdr3_nt: TGTGCCAGCAGCTCATTGGGGGACAGGGTTTTCTCTGGGGCCAACGTCCTGACTTTC
cdr3_aa: CASSSLGDRVFSGANVLTF

j_call: TRBJ1-5
v_call: TRBV6-1
d_call: TRBD1
clone_size: many
cdr3_nt: TGTGCCAGCACCTGGGACAGGGCGAGCAATCAGCCCCAGCATTTT
cdr3_aa: CASTWDRASNQPQHF

j_call: TRBJ1-4
v_call: TRBV2
d_call: -
clone_size: many
cdr3_nt: TGTGCCAGCAGGACGGAAAGGGGTGAAAAACTGTTTTTT
cdr3_aa: CASRTERGEKLFF

j_call: TRBJ2-2
v_call: TRBV6-5
d_call: TRBD1
clone_size: -
cdr3_nt: TGTGCCAGCAGTTACGGGACAGGGAACACCGGGGAGCTGTTTTTT
cdr3_aa: CASSYGTGNTGELFF

j_call: TRBJ1-5
v_call: TRBV7-2
d_call: -
clone_size: many
cdr3_nt: TGTGCCAGCAGCTTAGGTATTAGCAATCAGCCCCAGCATTTT
cdr3_aa: CASSLGISNQPQHF

j_call: TRBJ1-1
v_call: TRBV27
d_call: -
clone_size: -
cdr3_nt: TGTGCCACTTCAGGGACGTTGGGCACTGAAGCTTTCTTT
cdr3_aa: CATSGTLGTEAFF

j_call: TRBJ2-1
v_call: TRBV6-1
d_call: TRBD2
clone_size: few
cdr3_nt: TGTGCCAGCTGGCCTAGCGGGGAGTACAATGAGCAGTTCTTC
cdr3_aa: CASWPSGEYNEQFF

j_call: TRBJ2-5
v_call: TRBV7-2
d_call: TRBD1
clone_size: few
cdr3_nt: TGTGCCAGCAGCGCACAACAGGGGAGCCAAGAGACCCAGTACTTC
cdr3_aa: CASSAQQGSQETQYF